This entry describes one T cell receptor beta chain. The data were taken from a study of CD8 T cells in Susac syndrome. Study as a whole: When blood was drawn, patients with Susac syndrome were on intravenous immunoglobulin alone, on corticosteroids, or therapy-naive.

Germline CDR1 and CDR2: DFQATT and SNEGSKA (reference sequence). There are 13 residues in the CDR3. The V gene lost 6 bases and the J gene lost 3 bases, with 14 bases spanning the gap. The T cells that were sequenced for TCR beta were CD8+ and CD4+ cells from blood. With random hexamers, about 0.5 to 1 ug RNA was reverse transcribed. TCRdb independently ran MiXCR on the immunoSEQ multiplex PCR reads; one entry per CDR3 protein. The sample gives under 150,000 distinct CDR3 sequences, around 95% of which show up once; roughly 0.15% is in the top ten. The chain combines TRBV20-1 with TRBJ1-1, with D hard to call. The sequence came from a human donor with Susac syndrome. Sequencing was carried out using CD4+ T cells from PBMCs. CDR3 bases: TGCAGTGCGATACTGGGGAGCGACACTGAAGCTTTCTTT. The encoded protein is CSAILGSDTEAFF.